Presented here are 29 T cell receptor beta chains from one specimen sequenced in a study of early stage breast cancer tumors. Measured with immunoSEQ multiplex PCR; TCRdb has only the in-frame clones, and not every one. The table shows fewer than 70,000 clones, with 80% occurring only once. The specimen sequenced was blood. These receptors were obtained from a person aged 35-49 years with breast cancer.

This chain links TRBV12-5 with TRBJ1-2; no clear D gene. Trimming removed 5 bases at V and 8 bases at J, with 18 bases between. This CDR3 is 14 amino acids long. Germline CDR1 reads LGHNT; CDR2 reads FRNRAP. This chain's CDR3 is CASGPPNWDGGYTF. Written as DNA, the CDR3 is TGTGCTAGTGGTCCGCCTAATTGGGATGGAGGCTACACCTTC.

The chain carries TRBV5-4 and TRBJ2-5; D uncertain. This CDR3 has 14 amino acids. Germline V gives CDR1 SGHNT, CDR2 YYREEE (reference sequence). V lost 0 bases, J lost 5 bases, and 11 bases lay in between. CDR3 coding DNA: TGTGCCAGCAGCTTGGGTGTCCAGAGGGAGACCCAGTACTTC. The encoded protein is CASSLGVQRETQYF.

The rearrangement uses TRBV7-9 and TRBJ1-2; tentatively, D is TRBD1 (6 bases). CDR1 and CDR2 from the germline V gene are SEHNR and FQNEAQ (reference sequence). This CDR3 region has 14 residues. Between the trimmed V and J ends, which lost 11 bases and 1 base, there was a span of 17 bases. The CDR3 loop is CALRSGQLNYGYTF. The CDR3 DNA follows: TGTGCCCTAAGGTCGGGACAACTTAACTATGGCTACACCTTC. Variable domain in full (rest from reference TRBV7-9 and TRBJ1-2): DTGVSQNPRHKITKRGQNVTFRCDPISEHNRLYWYRQTLGQGPEFLTYFQNEAQLEKSRLLSDRFSAERPKGSFSTLEIQRTEQGDSAMYLCALRSGQLNYGYTFGSGTRLTVV.

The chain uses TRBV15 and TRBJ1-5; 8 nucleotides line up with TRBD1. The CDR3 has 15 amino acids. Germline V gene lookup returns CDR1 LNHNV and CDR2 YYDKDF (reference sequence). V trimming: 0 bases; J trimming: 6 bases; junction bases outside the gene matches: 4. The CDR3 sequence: CATSRDTGGGQPQHF. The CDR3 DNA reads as TGTGCCACCAGCAGAGACACAGGGGGGGGTCAGCCCCAGCATTTT. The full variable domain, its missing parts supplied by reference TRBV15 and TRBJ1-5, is DAMVIQNPRYQVTQFGKPVTLSCSQTLNHNVMYWYQQKSSQAPKLLFHYYDKDFNNEADTPDNFQSRRPNTSFCFLDIRSPGLGDTAMYLCATSRDTGGGQPQHFGDGTRLSIL.

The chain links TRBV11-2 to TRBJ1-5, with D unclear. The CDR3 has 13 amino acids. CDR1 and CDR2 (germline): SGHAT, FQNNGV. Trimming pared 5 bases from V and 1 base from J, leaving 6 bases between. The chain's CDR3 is CASSLDSNQPQHF. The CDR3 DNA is TGTGCCAGCAGCCTGGACAGCAATCAGCCCCAGCATTTT.

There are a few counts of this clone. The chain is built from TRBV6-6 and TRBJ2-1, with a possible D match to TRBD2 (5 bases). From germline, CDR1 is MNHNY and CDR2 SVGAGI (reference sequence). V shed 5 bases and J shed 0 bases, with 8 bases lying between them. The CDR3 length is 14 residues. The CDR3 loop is CASSRTSSYNEQFF. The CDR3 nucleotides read TGTGCCAGCAGTCGGACTTCCTCCTACAATGAGCAGTTCTTC.

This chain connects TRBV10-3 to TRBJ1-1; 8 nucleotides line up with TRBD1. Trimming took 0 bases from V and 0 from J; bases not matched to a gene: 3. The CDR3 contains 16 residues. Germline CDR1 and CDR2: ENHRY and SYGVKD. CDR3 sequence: CAISESRDRMNTEAFF. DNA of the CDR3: TGTGCCATCAGTGAGTCAAGGGACAGGATGAACACTGAAGCTTTCTTT.

The CDR3 loop is CASSEKGLAGIYNEQFF. The CDR3 DNA sequence: TGTGCCAGCAGTGAAAAGGGGCTAGCGGGAATCTACAATGAGCAGTTCTTC. The V gene is TRBV2, the J gene TRBJ2-1, with 9 bases aligning to TRBD2. The CDR3 sequence is 17 residues long. Unmatched junction bases numbered 8, after V lost 2 bases and J lost 3 bases. Germline V gene data show CDR1 as SNHLY and CDR2 as FYNNEI.

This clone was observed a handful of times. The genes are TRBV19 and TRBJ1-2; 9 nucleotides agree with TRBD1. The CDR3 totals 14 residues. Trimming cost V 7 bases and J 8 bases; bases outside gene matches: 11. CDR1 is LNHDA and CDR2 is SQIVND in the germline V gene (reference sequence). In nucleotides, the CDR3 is TGTGCCAGTACCACACCGGGACAGGGAAGGGGCTACACCTTC. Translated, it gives CASTTPGQGRGYTF.

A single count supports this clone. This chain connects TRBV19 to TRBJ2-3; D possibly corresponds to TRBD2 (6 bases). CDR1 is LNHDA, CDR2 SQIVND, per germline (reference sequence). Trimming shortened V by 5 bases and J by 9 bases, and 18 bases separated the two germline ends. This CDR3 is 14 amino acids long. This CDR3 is CASSPAGTGFTQYF. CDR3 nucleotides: TGTGCCAGTAGTCCGGCCGGGACTGGATTCACGCAGTATTTT. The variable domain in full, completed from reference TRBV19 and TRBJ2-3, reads DGGITQSPKYLFRKEGQNVTLSCEQNLNHDAMYWYRQDPGQGLRLIYYSQIVNDFQKGDIAEGYSVSREKKESFPLTVTSAQKNPTAFYLCASSPAGTGFTQYFGPGTRLTVL.

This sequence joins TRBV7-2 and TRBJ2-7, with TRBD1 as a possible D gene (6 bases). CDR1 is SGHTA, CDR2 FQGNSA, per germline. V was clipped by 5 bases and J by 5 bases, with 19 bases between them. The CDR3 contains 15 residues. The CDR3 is CASSGGTTSRDEQYF. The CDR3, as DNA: TGTGCCAGCAGCGGGGGCACAACTAGTAGGGACGAGCAGTACTTC.

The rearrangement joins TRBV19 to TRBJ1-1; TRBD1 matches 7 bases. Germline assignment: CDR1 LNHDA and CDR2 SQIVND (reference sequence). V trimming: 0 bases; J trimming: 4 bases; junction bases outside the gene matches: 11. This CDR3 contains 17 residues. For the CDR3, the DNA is TGTGCCAGTAGTATAGATCGGCGTGGGGAGGGGGCCACTGAAGCTTTCTTT. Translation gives CASSIDRRGEGATEAFF.

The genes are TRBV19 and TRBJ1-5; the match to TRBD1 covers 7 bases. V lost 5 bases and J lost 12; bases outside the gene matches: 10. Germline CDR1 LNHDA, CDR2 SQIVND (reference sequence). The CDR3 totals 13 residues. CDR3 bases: TGTGCCAGTAGTGGCGACAGGGAGTATCTCCAGCATTTT. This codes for CASSGDREYLQHF.

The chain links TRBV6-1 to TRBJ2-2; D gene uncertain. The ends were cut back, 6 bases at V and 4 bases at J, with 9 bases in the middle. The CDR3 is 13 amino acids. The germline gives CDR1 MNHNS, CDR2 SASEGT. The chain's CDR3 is CASRLDGTGELFF. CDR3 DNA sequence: TGTGCCAGCAGACTTGACGGCACCGGGGAGCTGTTTTTT.

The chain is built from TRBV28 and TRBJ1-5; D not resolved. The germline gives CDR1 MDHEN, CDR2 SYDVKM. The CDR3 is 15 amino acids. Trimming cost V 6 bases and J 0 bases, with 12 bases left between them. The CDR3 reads CASRTPVYSNQPQHF. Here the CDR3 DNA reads TGTGCCAGCAGAACTCCAGTGTATAGCAATCAGCCCCAGCATTTT.

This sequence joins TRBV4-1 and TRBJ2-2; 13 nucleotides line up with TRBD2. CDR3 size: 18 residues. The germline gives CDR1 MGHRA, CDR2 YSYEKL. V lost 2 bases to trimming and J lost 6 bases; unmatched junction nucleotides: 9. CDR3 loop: CASSQPGLAGVPPGELFF. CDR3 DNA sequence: TGCGCCAGCAGCCAACCCGGACTAGCGGGAGTACCACCCGGGGAGCTGTTTTTT.

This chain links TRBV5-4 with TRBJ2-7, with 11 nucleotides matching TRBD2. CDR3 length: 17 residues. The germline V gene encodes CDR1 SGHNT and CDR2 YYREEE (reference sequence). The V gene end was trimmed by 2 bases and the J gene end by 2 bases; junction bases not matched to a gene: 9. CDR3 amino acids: CASSFRLAGRTTYEQYF. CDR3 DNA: TGTGCCAGCAGCTTTCGACTAGCGGGACGCACTACCTACGAGCAGTACTTC.

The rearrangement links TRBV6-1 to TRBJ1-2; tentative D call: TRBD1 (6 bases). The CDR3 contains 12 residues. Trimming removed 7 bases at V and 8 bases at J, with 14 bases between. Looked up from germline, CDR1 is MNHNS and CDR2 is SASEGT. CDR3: CASTGASRGYTF. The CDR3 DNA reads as TGTGCCAGCACGGGGGCTTCGAGAGGCTACACCTTC.

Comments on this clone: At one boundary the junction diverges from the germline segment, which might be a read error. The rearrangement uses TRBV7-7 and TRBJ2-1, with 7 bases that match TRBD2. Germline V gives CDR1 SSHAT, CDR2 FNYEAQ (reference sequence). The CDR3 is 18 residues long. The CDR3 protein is CASSLVVSGPSSYNEQFF. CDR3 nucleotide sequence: TGTGCTAGCAGCTTAGTAGTTAGCGGGCCTAGCTCCTACAATGAGCAGTTCTTC.

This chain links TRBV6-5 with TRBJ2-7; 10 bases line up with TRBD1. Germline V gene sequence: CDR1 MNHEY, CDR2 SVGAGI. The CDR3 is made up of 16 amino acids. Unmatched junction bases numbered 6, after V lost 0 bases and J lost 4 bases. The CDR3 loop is CASSYSTPGQGYEQYF. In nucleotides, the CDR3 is TGTGCCAGCAGTTACTCGACCCCGGGACAGGGGTACGAGCAGTACTTC.

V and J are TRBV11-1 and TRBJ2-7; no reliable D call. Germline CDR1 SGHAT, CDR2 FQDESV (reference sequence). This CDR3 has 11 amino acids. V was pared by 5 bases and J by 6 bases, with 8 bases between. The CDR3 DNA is TGTGCCAGCAGCCAGACCGTCGAGCAGTACTTC. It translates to CASSQTVEQYF.

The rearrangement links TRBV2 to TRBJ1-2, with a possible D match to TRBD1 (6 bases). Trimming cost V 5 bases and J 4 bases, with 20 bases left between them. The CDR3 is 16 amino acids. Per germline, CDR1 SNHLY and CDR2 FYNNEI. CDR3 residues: CASSPGEAGEPYGYTF. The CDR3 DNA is TGTGCCAGCAGTCCAGGGGAGGCAGGGGAACCCTATGGCTACACCTTC.

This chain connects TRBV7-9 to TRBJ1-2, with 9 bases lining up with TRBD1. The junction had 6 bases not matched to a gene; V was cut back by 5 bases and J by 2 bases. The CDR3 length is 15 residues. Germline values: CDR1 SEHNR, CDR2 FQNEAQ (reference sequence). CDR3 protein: CASSDGQGLNYGYTF. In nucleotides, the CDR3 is TGTGCCAGCAGCGATGGACAGGGGTTAAACTATGGCTACACCTTC. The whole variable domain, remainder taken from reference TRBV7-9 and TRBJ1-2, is DTGVSQNPRHKITKRGQNVTFRCDPISEHNRLYWYRQTLGQGPEFLTYFQNEAQLEKSRLLSDRFSAERPKGSFSTLEIQRTEQGDSAMYLCASSDGQGLNYGYTFGSGTRLTVV.

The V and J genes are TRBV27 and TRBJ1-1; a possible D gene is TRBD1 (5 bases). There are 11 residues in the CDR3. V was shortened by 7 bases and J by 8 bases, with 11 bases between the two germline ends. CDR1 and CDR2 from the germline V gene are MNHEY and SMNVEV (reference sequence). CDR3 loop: CASIRGREAFF. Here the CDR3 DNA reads TGTGCCAGCATCCGGGGGAGAGAAGCTTTCTTT.

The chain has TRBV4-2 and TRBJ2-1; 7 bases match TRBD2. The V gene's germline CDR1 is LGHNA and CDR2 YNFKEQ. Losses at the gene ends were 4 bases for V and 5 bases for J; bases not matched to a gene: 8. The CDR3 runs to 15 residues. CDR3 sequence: CASSLPASGDNEQFF. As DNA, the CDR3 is TGTGCCAGCAGCCTTCCGGCTAGCGGAGACAATGAGCAGTTCTTC.

CDR3 region: CAWSVSDGHFNSGNTIYF. CDR3 bases: TGTGCCTGGAGTGTATCGGACGGACATTTTAACTCTGGAAACACCATATATTTT. The V and J genes are TRBV30 and TRBJ1-3, with D possibly being TRBD1 (5 bases). The CDR3 is 18 residues long. Germline values: CDR1 GTSNPN, CDR2 SVGIG (reference sequence). V was trimmed by 0 bases and J by 0 bases, leaving 18 bases between them. Looking up the rest from reference TRBV30 and TRBJ1-3 gives the full variable domain: SQTIHQWPATLVQPVGSPLSLECTVEGTSNPNLYWYRQAAGRGLQLLFYSVGIGQISSEVPQNLSASRPQDRQFILSSKKLLLSDSGFYLCAWSVSDGHFNSGNTIYFGEGSWLTVV.

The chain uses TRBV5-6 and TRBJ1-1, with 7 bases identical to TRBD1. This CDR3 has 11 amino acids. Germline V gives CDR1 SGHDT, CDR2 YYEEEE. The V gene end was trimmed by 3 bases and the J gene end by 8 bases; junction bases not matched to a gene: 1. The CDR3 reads CASSWDREAFF. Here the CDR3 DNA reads TGTGCCAGCAGCTGGGACAGAGAAGCTTTCTTT.

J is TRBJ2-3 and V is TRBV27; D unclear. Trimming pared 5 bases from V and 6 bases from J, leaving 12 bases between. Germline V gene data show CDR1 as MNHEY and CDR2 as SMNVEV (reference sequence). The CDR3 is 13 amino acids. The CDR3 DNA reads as TGTGCCAGCAGTCGACCTCCGGGCGATACGCAGTATTTT. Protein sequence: CASSRPPGDTQYF.

The CDR3 DNA reads as TGTGCCAGTTCCAGGGGGGGGCAGCCCCAGCATTTT. Its protein product is CASSRGGQPQHF. The rearrangement uses TRBV25-1 and TRBJ1-5, with 7 bases identical to TRBD1. Germline CDR1 and CDR2: MGHDK and SYGVNS. With V trimmed by 9 bases and J by 7 bases, 6 bases remained unmatched. The CDR3 consists of 12 residues.